This passage covers 12 T cell receptor beta chains from one sample sequenced in a study of shared clonotypes between healthy human individuals. Produced via immunoSEQ multiplex PCR; TCRdb's table is partial and in-frame only. The sample includes roughly 500,000 clones, roughly three quarters seen only once; the top ten take less than 15%. Material: PBMCs. These receptors were obtained from a woman in her 40s in good health. Some clones in this sample may be carry-over from other donors' samples.

This rearrangement joins TRBV6-1 to TRBJ2-7; TRBD2 might be the D (5 bases). V shed 1 base and J shed 3 bases, with 13 bases lying between them. The CDR3 is 15 residues long. The germline CDR1 and CDR2 sequences are MNHNS and SASEGT. The CDR3 nucleotides read TGTGCCAGCAGTGAAGGAGGGCCACCCATCTACGAGCAGTACTTC. It yields the protein CASSEGGPPIYEQYF.

This clone was seen at least ten times. The J gene is TRBJ1-3, the V gene TRBV18; D unresolved. The CDR3 is 13 residues long. Trimming pared 0 bases from V and 8 bases from J, leaving 8 bases between. In germline, CDR1 is KGHSH, CDR2 LQKENI. CDR3 loop: CASSPPTRDTIYF. The DNA of the CDR3 is TGTGCCAGCTCACCACCTACGCGGGACACCATATATTTT.

As to this clone: Possible read error: a much larger clone is one base away. The chain carries TRBV2 and TRBJ2-1; the match to TRBD2 covers 13 bases. Germline loops: CDR1 SNHLY, CDR2 FYNNEI. The CDR3 runs to 18 residues. This CDR3 reads CASTRSGTSGISYNEQLF. The CDR3 coding sequence is TGTGCCAGCACCCGATCCGGGACTAGCGGGATCTCTTACAATGAGCAGCTCTTC.

The chain is built from TRBV11-2 and TRBJ2-1; D unclear. The CDR3 loop spans 13 amino acids. Germline V gene data show CDR1 as SGHAT and CDR2 as FQNNGV. V was cut by 8 bases and J by 1 base, with 9 bases left in between. Written as DNA, the CDR3 is TGTGCCAGCGGGCCCGTTTCCTACAATGAGCAGTTCTTC. Translating gives CASGPVSYNEQFF.

The chain combines TRBV7-2 with TRBJ2-7; TRBD2 might be the D (6 bases). The germline gives CDR1 SGHTA, CDR2 FQGNSA. The germline V and J ends were trimmed by 4 bases and 8 bases, with 15 bases remaining between them. This CDR3 region has 13 residues. The CDR3: CASSYGGGPKQYF. DNA for the CDR3: TGTGCCAGCAGCTACGGGGGAGGCCCAAAGCAGTACTTC.

Only a few counts were recorded for this clone. The chain couples TRBV2 to TRBJ1-2; D unclear. V was trimmed by 6 bases and J by 5 bases, leaving 19 bases between them. This CDR3 has 15 residues. The germline CDR1 and CDR2 sequences are SNHLY and FYNNEI. The chain's CDR3 is CASRLEQIQTYGYTF. The CDR3 DNA follows: TGTGCCAGCAGACTCGAACAGATCCAAACTTATGGCTACACCTTC.

This clone showed up many times. The CDR3 bases are TGTGCCAGCAGCCCCGGGACTAGCTCGAACAATGAGCAGTTCTTC. Residues: CASSPGTSSNNEQFF. The chain uses TRBV6-9 and TRBJ2-1, with TRBD2 matching 9 bases. The germline V gene has CDR1 MNHGY and CDR2 SVAAGI. V lost 6 bases, J lost 5 bases, and 8 bases stayed unmatched. The CDR3 loop spans 15 amino acids.

The chain has TRBV28 and TRBJ2-2; weak D call: TRBD2 (5 bases). Germline V gene data show CDR1 as MDHEN and CDR2 as SYDVKM. The CDR3 spans 19 residues. The V gene lost 5 bases and the J gene lost 0 bases, with 22 bases spanning the gap. CDR3 nucleotide sequence: TGTGCCAGCAGTGGGGTGGTCAGCGGAGTTTCCGCGAACACCGGGGAGCTGTTTTTT. Translating gives CASSGVVSGVSANTGELFF.

This clone was detected only a few times. In the same sample, other DNA sequences code for this CDR3. The chain is built from TRBV6-5 and TRBJ1-5; D might be TRBD1 (6 bases). The CDR3 runs 13 residues. Germline values: CDR1 MNHEY, CDR2 SVGAGI. Trimming pared 5 bases from V and 4 bases from J, leaving 9 bases between. The CDR3 DNA is TGTGCCAGCAGTCCAGACAGGAATCAGCCCCAGCATTTT. As protein: CASSPDRNQPQHF.

The DNA for the CDR3 is TGTGCCAGCAGCTTGCCAGGCATCTCCGGCAATGAGCAGTTCTTC. This translates into CASSLPGISGNEQFF. The chain joins TRBV5-4 to TRBJ2-1; D remains ambiguous. The germline gives CDR1 SGHNT, CDR2 YYREEE (reference sequence). The CDR3 sequence is 15 residues long. The V end lost 1 base, the J end lost 6 bases, and 14 bases lay between the germline ends.

Points on this clone: Distinct nucleotide sequences in the sample also encode this CDR3. V and J are TRBV2 and TRBJ2-1; D gene ambiguous. The CDR3 is 11 amino acids. V was shortened by 6 bases and J by 4 bases, with 4 bases between the two germline ends. Germline CDR1 SNHLY, CDR2 FYNNEI. As DNA, the CDR3 is TGTGCCAGCAGGGAGTACAATGAGCAGTTCTTC. This codes for CASREYNEQFF.

Turning to this clone: This likely reflects a read error, since a far larger clone is one base away. This same CDR3 is encoded by further DNA sequences in the sample. This chain connects TRBV5-1 to TRBJ2-7; no firm D call. The CDR3 is made up of 13 amino acids. The germline CDR1 and CDR2 sequences are SGHRS and YFSETQ. The CDR3: CASSLGLPYEQYF. The CDR3 coding sequence is TGCGCCAGCAGCTTGGGATTACCTTACGAGCAATACTTC.